The 8 T cell receptor beta chains listed next were all sequenced from one sample in a study of CD8 T cells in ankylosing spondylitis. TCRdb reanalysed the 5' RACE reads using MiXCR and keeps one entry per CDR3 protein. This sample yields about 230,000 distinct CDR3 sequences, of which approximately 8.4% are seen a single time; around 5.1% belongs to the top ten. The material sequenced was blood, either unsorted or a sorted T cell fraction (not recorded which). These receptors were obtained from a female donor with ankylosing spondylitis or in good health (not recorded which).

This clonotype was counted ten times or more. This chain uses TRBV20-1 with TRBJ1-5; D is undetermined. CDR1 is DFQATT and CDR2 is SNEGSKA in the germline V gene (reference sequence). V lost 6 bases to trimming and J lost 6 bases, with 15 bases between them. The CDR3 runs to 13 residues. CDR3 loop: CSAGMGGSQPQHF. The CDR3 bases are TGCAGTGCGGGGATGGGCGGTAGTCAGCCCCAGCATTTT.

This clonotype was detected ten times or more. The rearrangement uses TRBV29-1 and TRBJ1-1, with a tentative D call TRBD1 (5 bases). Between the trimmed V and J ends, which lost 2 bases and 6 bases, there was a span of 16 bases. The V gene's germline CDR1 is SQVTM and CDR2 ANQGSEA. The CDR3 has 14 amino acids. DNA of the CDR3: TGCAGCGTTGAAAGACTGACCGCGGGGGCTGAAGCTTTCTTT. Translating it yields CSVERLTAGAEAFF.

This clonotype was seen more than once but under ten times. This chain joins TRBV3-1 and TRBJ2-1, with D unclear. The V and J ends lost 0 bases and 6 bases respectively, with 12 bases between them. Per germline, CDR1 LGHDT and CDR2 YNNKEL (reference sequence). The CDR3 runs to 15 residues. The CDR3 sequence is CASSQDRGGGNEQFF. In DNA form, the CDR3 reads TGTGCCAGCAGCCAAGATCGTGGTGGCGGCAATGAGCAGTTCTTC.

This rearrangement joins TRBV6-2 or TRBV6-3 to TRBJ1-1, with a weak D call TRBD1 (5 bases). Germline CDR1 and CDR2: MNHEY and SVGEGT. Trimming pared 0 bases from V and 1 base from J, leaving 21 bases between. The CDR3 contains 19 residues. For the CDR3, the DNA is TGTGCCAGCAGTTACTCGAGAGTACAGGTGCTTGTTGGGAACACTGAAGCTTTCTTT. This sequence encodes CASSYSRVQVLVGNTEAFF.

Turning to this clonotype: One base away lies a much larger clone, so this may be a sequencing read error. The chain is built from TRBV20-1 and TRBJ2-3, with TRBD1 identical over 10 bases. This CDR3 is 15 amino acids long. The germline gives CDR1 DFQATT, CDR2 SNEGSKA (reference sequence). CDR3 loop: CIAALTGGGTDTQYF. CDR3 sequence (DNA): TGCATTGCTGCCCTGACAGGGGGCGGAACAGATACGCAGTATTTT.

This clonotype was seen ten or more times. V gene TRBV20-1 combines with J gene TRBJ2-1; 10 positions match TRBD1. V gave up 1 base and J gave up 10 bases; unmatched junction bases: 7. Germline assignment: CDR1 DFQATT and CDR2 SNEGSKA (reference sequence). The length of the CDR3 is 14 residues. The CDR3 loop is CSARAGTGAGEQFF. The DNA for the CDR3 is TGCAGTGCTAGAGCCGGGACAGGGGCGGGAGAGCAGTTCTTC.

This clonotype was counted at least ten times. The J gene is TRBJ2-2, the V gene TRBV7-2; the match to TRBD2 covers 8 bases. This CDR3 is built from 16 residues. Trimming cost V 3 bases and J 4 bases; bases outside gene matches: 7. Germline V gene data show CDR1 as SGHTA and CDR2 as FQGNSA. CDR3: CASSLSVGRGTGELFF. The CDR3 DNA is TGTGCCAGCAGCTTGAGTGTCGGGAGGGGCACCGGGGAGCTGTTTTTT.

This clonotype came up many times. V gene TRBV9 combines with J gene TRBJ1-6; weak D call: TRBD1 (5 bases). Trimming pared 4 bases from V and 6 bases from J, leaving 11 bases between. The CDR3 totals 14 residues. Germline lookup yields CDR1 SGDLS and CDR2 YYNGEE. The CDR3 reads CASSQGPTNSPLHF. The CDR3, as DNA: TGTGCCAGCAGCCAGGGTCCTACTAATTCACCCCTCCACTTT. Complete variable domain (other parts from reference TRBV9 and TRBJ1-6): DSGVTQTPKHLITATGQRVTLRCSPRSGDLSVYWYQQSLDQGLQFLIQYYNGEERAKGNILERFSAQQFPDLHSELNLSSLELGDSALYFCASSQGPTNSPLHFGNGTRLTVT.